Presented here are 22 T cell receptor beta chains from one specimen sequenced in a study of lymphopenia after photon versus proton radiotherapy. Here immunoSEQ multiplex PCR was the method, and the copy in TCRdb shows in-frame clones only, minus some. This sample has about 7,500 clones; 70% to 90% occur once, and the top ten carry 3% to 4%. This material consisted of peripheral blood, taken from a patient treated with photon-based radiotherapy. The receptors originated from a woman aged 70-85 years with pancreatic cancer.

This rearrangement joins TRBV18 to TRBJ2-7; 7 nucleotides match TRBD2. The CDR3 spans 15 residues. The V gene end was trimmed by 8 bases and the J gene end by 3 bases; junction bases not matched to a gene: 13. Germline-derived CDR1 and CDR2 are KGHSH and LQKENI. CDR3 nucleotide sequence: TGTGCCAGCACAATCGGGACTACACGGGACTACGAGCAGTACTTC. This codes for CASTIGTTRDYEQYF.

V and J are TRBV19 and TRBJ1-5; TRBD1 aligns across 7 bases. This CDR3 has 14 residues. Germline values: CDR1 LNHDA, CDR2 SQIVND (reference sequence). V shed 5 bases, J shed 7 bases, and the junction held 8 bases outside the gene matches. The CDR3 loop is CASSWGRGYQPQHF. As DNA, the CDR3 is TGTGCCAGTAGTTGGGGCAGGGGGTACCAGCCCCAGCATTTT.

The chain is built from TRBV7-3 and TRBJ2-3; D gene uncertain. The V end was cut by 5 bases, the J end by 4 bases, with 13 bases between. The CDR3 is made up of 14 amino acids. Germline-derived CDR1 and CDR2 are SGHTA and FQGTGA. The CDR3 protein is CASSPHLGSDTQYF. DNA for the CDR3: TGTGCCAGCAGCCCCCACTTGGGCTCAGATACGCAGTATTTT.

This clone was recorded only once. CDR3 sequence: CASSLTSGGGRGNTIYF. For the CDR3, the DNA is TGTGCCAGCAGCTTAACCTCAGGGGGCGGCAGAGGAAACACCATATATTTT. This chain links TRBV7-2 with TRBJ1-3; 8 positions agree with TRBD1. Unmatched junction bases numbered 10, after V lost 2 bases and J lost 4 bases. The germline gives CDR1 SGHTA, CDR2 FQGNSA. There are 17 residues in the CDR3.

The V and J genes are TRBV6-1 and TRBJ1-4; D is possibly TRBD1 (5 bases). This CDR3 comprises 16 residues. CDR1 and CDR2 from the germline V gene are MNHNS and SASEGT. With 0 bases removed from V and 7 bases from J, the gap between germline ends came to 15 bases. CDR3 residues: CASSEAGTGLGEKLFF. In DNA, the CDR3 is TGTGCCAGCAGTGAAGCCGGAACAGGTCTGGGTGAAAAACTGTTTTTT.

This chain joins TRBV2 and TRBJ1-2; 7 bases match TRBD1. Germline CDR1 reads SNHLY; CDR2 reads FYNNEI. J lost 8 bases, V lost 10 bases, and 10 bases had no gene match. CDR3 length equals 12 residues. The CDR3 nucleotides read TGTGCCATCTTGACAGGGCCGCGCGGCTACACCTTC. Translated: CAILTGPRGYTF. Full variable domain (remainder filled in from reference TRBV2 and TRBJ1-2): EPEVTQTPSHQVTQMGQEVILRCVPISNHLYFYWYRQILGQKVEFLVSFYNNEISEKSEIFDDQFSVERPDGSNFTLKIRSTKLEDSAMYFCAILTGPRGYTFGSGTRLTVV.

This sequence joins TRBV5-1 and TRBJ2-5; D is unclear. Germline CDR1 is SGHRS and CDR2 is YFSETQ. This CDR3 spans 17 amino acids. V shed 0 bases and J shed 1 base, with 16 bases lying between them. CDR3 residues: CASSLDRGILSQETQYF. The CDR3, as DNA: TGCGCCAGCAGCTTGGATCGTGGGATATTATCCCAAGAGACCCAGTACTTC.

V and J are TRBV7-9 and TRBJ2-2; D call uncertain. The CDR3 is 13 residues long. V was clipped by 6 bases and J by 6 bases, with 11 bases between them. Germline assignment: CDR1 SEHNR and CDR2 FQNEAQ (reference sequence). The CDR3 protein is CASSFRSAGELFF. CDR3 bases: TGTGCCAGCAGTTTTAGATCGGCCGGGGAGCTGTTTTTT.

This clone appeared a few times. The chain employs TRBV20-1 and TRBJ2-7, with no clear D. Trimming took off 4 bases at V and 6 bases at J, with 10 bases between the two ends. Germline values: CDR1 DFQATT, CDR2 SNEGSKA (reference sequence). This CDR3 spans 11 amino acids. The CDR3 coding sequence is TGCAGTGCTACCCCCTCAGCCGAGCAGTACTTC. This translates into CSATPSAEQYF.

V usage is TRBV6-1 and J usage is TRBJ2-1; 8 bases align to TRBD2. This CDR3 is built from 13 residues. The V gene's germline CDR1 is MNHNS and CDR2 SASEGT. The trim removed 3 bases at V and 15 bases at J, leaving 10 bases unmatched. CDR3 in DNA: TGTGCCAGCAGTGAGGACCTTAGCGGGGTGGGGTTCTTC. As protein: CASSEDLSGVGFF.

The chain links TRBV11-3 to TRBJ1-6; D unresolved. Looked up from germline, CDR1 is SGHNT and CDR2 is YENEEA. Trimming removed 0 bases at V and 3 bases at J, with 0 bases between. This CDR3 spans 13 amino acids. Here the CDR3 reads CASSLDYNSPLHF. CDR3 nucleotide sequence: TGTGCCAGCAGCTTAGACTATAATTCACCCCTCCACTTT.

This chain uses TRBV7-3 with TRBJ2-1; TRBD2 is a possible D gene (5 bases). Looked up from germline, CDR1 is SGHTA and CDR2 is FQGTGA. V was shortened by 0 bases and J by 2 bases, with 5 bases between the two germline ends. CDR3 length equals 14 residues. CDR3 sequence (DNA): TGTGCCAGCAGCTTAACCGGGACCTACAATGAGCAGTTCTTC. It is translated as CASSLTGTYNEQFF.

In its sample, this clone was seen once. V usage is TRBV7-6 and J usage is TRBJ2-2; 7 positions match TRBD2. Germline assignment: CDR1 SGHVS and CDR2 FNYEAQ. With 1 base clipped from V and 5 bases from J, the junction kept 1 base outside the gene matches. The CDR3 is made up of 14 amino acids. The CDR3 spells CASSLVAGTGELFF. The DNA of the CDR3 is TGTGCCAGCAGCTTAGTAGCGGGTACCGGGGAGCTGTTTTTT.

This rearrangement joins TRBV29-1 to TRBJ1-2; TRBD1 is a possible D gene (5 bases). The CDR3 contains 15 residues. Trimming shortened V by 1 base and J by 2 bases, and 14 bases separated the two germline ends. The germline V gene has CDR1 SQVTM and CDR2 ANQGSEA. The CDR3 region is CSVEGLRQGNYGYTF. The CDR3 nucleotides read TGCAGCGTTGAAGGGCTGCGCCAGGGAAACTATGGCTACACCTTC.

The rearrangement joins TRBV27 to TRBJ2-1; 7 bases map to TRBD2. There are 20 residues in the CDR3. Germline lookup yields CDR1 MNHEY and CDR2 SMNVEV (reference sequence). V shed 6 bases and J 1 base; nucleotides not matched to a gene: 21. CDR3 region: CASSRYTPPSGSRSYNEQFF. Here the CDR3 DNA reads TGTGCCAGCAGCCGTTATACCCCACCTAGCGGATCGAGGTCCTACAATGAGCAGTTCTTC.

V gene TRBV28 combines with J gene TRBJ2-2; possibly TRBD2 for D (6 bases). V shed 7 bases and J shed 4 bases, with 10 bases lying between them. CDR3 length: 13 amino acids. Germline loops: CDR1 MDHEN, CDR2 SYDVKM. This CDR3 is CASTGLSTGELFF. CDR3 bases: TGTGCCAGCACGGGACTCTCCACCGGGGAGCTGTTTTTT.

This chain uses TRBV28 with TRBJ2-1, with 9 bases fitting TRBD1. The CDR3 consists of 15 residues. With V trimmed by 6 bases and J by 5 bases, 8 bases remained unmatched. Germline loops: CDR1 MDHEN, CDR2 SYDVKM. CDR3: CASSRLGTGHNEQFF. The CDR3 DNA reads TGTGCCAGCAGCCGCCTCGGGACAGGGCACAATGAGCAGTTCTTC.

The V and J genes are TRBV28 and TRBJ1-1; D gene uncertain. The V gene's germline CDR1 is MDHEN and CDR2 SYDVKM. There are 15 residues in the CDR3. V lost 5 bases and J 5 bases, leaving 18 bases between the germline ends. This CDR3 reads CASSPRQIRRTEAFF. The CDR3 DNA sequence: TGTGCCAGCAGTCCCCGCCAAATCAGACGGACTGAAGCTTTCTTT.

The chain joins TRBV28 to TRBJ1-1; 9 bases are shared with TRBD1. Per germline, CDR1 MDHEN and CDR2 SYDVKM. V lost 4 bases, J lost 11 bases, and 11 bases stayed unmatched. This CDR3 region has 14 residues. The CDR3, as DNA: TGTGCCAGCAGTTCCCTCCGACAGGGGGTCGGGGCTTTCTTT. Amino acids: CASSSLRQGVGAFF.

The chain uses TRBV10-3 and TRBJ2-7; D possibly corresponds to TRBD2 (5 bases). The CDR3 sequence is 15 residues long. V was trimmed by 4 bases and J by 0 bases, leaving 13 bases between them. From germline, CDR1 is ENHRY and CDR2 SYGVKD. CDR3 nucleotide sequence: TGTGCCATCAGTGGGGCGGGCAGGTCCTCCTACGAGCAGTACTTC. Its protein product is CAISGAGRSSYEQYF.

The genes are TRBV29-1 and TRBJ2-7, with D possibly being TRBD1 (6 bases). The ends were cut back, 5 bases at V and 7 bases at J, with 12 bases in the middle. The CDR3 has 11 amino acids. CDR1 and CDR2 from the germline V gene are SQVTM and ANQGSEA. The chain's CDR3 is CSVHTGWEQYF. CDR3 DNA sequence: TGCAGCGTTCACACAGGGTGGGAGCAGTACTTC.

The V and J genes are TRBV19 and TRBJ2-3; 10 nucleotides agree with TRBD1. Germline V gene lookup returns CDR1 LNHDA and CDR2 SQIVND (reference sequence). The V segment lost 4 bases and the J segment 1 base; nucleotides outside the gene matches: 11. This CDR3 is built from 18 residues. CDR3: CASSKRTGGLSGTDTQYF. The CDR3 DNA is TGTGCCAGTAGTAAGAGGACAGGGGGGCTATCTGGCACAGATACGCAGTATTTT. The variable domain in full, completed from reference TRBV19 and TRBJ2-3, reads DGGITQSPKYLFRKEGQNVTLSCEQNLNHDAMYWYRQDPGQGLRLIYYSQIVNDFQKGDIAEGYSVSREKKESFPLTVTSAQKNPTAFYLCASSKRTGGLSGTDTQYFGPGTRLTVL.